The following is a T cell receptor (beta chain) sequence with its context. Its antigen remains unidentified. The PCR employed 60 Vbeta primers together with 13 Jbeta primers. Generated by immunoSEQ multiplex PCR, the TCRdb table keeps only in-frame clones and is missing some. The sample holds fewer than 250,000 clones; about 77% are singletons and the top ten take 1.8%. The data originate from a study of cytomegalovirus exposure and HLA in healthy donors. Study-wide results and limits: A later analysis showed TCR association rates differing by HLA locus, peaking at DRB1 and lowest at HLA-C.

This CDR3 spans 15 amino acids. Germline trimming cut 7 bases from V and 5 bases from J; bases unmatched to any gene: 12. Germline CDR1 reads SGHAT; CDR2 reads FQNNGV. Source material: PBMCs. The chain uses TRBV11-2 and TRBJ2-3; 7 positions agree with TRBD2. The receptor comes from a woman aged 25-40 years in good health and CMV-seronegative. The CDR3 sequence is CASTQGGRAEDTQYF. CDR3 coding DNA: TGTGCCAGCACCCAAGGTGGGAGGGCAGAAGATACGCAGTATTTT.